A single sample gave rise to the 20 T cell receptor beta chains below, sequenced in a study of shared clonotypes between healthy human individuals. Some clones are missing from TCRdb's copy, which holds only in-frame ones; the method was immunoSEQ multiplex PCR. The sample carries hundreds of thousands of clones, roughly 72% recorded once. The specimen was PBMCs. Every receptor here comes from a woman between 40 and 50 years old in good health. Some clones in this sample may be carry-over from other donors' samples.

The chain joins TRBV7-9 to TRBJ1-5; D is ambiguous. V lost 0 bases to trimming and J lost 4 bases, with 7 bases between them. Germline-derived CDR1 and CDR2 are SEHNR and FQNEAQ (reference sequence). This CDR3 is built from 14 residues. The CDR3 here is CASSLAAENQPQHF. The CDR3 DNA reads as TGTGCCAGCAGCTTAGCGGCAGAAAATCAGCCCCAGCATTTT. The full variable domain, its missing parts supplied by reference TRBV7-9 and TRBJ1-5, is DTGVSQNPRHKITKRGQNVTFRCDPISEHNRLYWYRQTLGQGPEFLTYFQNEAQLEKSRLLSDRFSAERPKGSFSTLEIQRTEQGDSAMYLCASSLAAENQPQHFGDGTRLSIL.

The CDR3 protein is CASSPEGITGELFF. For the CDR3, the DNA is TGTGCCAGCAGCCCTGAGGGGATCACCGGGGAGCTGTTTTTT. The V call is TRBV7-9, the J call TRBJ2-2; D possibly matches TRBD1 or TRBD2 (5 bases each). CDR1 and CDR2 from the germline V gene are SEHNR and FQNEAQ (reference sequence). Trimming removed 5 bases from V and 4 bases from J, with 11 bases in between. This CDR3 comprises 14 residues.

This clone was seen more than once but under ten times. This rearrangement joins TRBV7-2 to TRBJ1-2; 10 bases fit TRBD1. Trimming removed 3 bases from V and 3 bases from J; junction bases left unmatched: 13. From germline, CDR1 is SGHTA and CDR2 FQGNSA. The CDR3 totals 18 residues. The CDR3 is CASSFTGTGVGLDYGYTF. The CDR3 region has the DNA TGTGCCAGCAGCTTTACCGGGACAGGGGTGGGATTGGACTATGGCTACACCTTC.

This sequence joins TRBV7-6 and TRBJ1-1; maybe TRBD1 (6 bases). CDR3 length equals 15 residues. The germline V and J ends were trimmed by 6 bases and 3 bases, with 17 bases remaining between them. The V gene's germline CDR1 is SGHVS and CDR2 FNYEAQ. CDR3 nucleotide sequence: TGTGCCAGCAGTCGAGGGGTAGGGGGGGACACTGAAGCTTTCTTT. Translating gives CASSRGVGGDTEAFF.

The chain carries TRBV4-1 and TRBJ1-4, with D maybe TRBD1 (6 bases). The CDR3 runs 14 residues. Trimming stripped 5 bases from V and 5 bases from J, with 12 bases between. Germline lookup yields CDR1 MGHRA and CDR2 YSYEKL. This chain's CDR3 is CASSGGGTNEKLFF. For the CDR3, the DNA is TGCGCCAGCAGCGGGGGGGGGACAAATGAAAAACTGTTTTTT.

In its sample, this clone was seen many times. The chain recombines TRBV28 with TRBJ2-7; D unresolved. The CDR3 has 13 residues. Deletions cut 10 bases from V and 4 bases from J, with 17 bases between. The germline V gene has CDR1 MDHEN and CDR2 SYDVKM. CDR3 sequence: CATLSRPRYEQYF. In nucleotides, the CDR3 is TGTGCCACCCTCTCCCGACCGCGGTACGAGCAGTACTTC.

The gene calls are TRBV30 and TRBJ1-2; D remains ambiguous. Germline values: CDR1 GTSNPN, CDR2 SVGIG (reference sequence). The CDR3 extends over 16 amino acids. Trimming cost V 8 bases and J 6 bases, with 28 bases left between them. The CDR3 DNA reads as TGTGCCGGTCGGGCACCCCCGTCCACGATGTACGATGGCTACACCTTC. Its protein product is CAGRAPPSTMYDGYTF.

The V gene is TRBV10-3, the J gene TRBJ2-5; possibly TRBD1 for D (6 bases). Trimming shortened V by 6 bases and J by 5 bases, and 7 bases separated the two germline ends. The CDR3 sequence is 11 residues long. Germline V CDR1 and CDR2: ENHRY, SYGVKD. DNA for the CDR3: TGTGCCATCAGAGGACAGGAGACCCAGTACTTC. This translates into CAIRGQETQYF.

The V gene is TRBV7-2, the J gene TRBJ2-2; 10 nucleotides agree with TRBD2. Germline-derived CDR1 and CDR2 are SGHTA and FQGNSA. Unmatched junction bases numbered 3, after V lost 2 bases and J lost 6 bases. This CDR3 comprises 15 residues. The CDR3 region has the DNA TGTGCCAGCAGCTTAACTAGCGGGATCCCCGGGGAGCTGTTTTTT. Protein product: CASSLTSGIPGELFF.

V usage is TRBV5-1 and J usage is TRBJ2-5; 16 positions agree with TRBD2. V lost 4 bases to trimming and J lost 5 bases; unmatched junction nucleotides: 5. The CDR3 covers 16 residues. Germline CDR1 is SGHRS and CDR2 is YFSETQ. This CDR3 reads CASSRGLAGGTETQYF. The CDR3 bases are TGCGCCAGCAGCAGGGGACTAGCGGGAGGGACGGAGACCCAGTACTTC. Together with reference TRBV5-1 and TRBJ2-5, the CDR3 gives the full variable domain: KAGVTQTPRYLIKTRGQQVTLSCSPISGHRSVSWYQQTPGQGLQFLFEYFSETQRNKGNFPGRFSGRQFSNSRSEMNVSTLELGDSALYLCASSRGLAGGTETQYFGPGTRLLVL.

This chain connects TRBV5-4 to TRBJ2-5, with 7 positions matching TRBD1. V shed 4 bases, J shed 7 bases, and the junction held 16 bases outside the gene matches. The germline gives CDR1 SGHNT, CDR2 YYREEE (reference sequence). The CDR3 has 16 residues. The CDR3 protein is CASSPQQGNVVGTQYF. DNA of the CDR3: TGTGCCAGCAGCCCGCAACAGGGGAACGTGGTAGGGACCCAGTACTTC.

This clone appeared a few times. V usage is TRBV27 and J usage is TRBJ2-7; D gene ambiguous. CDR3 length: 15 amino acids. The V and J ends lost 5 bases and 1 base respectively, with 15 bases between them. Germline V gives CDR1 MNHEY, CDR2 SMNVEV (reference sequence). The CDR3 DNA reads TGTGCCAGCAGTCCCCAGGACGGTCTGTCCTACGAGCAGTACTTC. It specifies CASSPQDGLSYEQYF.

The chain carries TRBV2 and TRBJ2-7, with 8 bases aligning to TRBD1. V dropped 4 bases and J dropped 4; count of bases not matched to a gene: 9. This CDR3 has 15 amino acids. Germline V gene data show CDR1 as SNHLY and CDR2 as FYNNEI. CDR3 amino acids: CASSADRGEGYEQYF. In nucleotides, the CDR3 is TGTGCCAGCAGTGCTGACAGGGGCGAAGGTTACGAGCAGTACTTC. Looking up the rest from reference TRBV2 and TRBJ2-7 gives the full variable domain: EPEVTQTPSHQVTQMGQEVILRCVPISNHLYFYWYRQILGQKVEFLVSFYNNEISEKSEIFDDQFSVERPDGSNFTLKIRSTKLEDSAMYFCASSADRGEGYEQYFGPGTRLTVT.

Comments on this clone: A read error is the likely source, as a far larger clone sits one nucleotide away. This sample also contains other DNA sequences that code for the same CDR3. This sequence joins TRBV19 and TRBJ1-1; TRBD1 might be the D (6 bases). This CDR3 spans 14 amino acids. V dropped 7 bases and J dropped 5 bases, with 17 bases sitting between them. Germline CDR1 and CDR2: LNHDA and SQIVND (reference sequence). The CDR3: CASTFPTGKTEAFF. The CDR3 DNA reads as TGTGCCAGTACGTTCCCCACAGGGAAAACTGAAGCTTTCTTT.

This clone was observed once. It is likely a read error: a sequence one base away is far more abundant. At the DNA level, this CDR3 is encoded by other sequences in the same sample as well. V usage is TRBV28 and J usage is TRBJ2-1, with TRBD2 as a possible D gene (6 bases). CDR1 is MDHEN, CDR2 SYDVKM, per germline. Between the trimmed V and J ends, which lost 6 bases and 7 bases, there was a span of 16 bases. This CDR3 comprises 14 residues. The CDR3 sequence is CASRLAGGYNEQFF. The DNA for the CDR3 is TGTGCCAGCAGACTAGCAGGAGGGTATAATGAGCAGTTCTTC. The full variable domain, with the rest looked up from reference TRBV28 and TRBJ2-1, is DVKVTQSSRYLVKRTGEKVFLECVQDMDHENMFWYRQDPGLGLRLIYFSYDVKMKEKGDIPEGYSVSREKKERFSLILESASTNQTSMYLCASRLAGGYNEQFFGPGTRLTVL.

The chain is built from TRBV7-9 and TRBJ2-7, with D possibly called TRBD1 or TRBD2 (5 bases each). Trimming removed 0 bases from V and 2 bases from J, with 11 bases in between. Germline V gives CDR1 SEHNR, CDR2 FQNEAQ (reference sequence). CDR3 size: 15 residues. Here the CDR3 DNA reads TGTGCCAGCAGCTTAGCGGCTGGGACCCCCTACGAGCAGTACTTC. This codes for CASSLAAGTPYEQYF.

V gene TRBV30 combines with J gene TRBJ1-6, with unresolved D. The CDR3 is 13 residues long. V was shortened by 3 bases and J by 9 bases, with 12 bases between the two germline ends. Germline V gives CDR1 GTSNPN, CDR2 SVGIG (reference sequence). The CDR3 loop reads CAWRGNWGSPLHF. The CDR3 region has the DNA TGTGCCTGGAGAGGAAATTGGGGTTCACCCCTCCACTTT.

The CDR3 reads CASTDPFGEQYF. The DNA for the CDR3 is TGTGCCAGCACGGACCCCTTTGGGGAGCAGTACTTC. V and J are TRBV6-1 and TRBJ2-7; no clear D. CDR3 length: 12 residues. With 7 bases removed from V and 7 bases from J, the gap between germline ends came to 14 bases. Germline V gene lookup returns CDR1 MNHNS and CDR2 SASEGT.

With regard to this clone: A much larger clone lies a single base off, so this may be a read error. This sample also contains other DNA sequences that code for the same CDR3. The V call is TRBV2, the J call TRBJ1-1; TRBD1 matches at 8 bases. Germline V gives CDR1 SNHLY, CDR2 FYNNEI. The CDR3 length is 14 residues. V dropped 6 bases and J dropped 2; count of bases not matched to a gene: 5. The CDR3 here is CASRTGQGNTEAFF. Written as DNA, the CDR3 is TGTGCCAGCAGGACTGGACAGGGAAACACTGAAGCTTTCTTT. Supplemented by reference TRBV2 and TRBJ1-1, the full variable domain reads EPEVTQTPSHQVTQMGQEVILRCVPISNHLYFYWYRQILGQKVEFLVSFYNNEISEKSEIFDDQFSVERPDGSNFTLKIRSTKLEDSAMYFCASRTGQGNTEAFFGQGTRLTVV.

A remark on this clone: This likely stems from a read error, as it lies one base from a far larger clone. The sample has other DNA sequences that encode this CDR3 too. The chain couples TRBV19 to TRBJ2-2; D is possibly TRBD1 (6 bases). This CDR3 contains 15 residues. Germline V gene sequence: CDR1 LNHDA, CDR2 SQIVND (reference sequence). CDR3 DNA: TGCGCCAGTACCGTCTCACAGGGGAACACCGGGGAGCTGTTTTTT. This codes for CASTVSQGNTGELFF.